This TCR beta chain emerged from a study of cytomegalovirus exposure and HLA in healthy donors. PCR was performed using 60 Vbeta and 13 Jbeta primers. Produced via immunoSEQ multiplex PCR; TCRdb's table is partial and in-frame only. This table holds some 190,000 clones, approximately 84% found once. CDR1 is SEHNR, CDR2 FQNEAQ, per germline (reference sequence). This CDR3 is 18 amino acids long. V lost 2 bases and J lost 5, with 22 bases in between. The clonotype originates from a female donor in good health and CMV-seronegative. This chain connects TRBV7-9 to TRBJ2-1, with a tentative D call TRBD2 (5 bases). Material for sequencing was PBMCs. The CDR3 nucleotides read TGTGCCAGCAGCTTAAGGATAATCGGGGATGTAGTCCACAATGAGCAGTTCTTC. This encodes CASSLRIIGDVVHNEQFF.